The clone carrying this TCR beta chain was seen only a few times. This entry belongs to a study of shared clonotypes between healthy human individuals. Using immunoSEQ multiplex PCR, the repertoire was profiled, and TCRdb retains in-frame clones only, with some absent. The sample has over a million clones; 78% are singletons. In germline, CDR1 is KGHSH, CDR2 LQKENI. V lost 5 bases, J lost 5 bases, and 12 bases lay in between. The CDR3 consists of 13 residues. This sequence joins TRBV18 and TRBJ1-1; D is unclear. The sequenced sample consisted of memory CD4+ T cells from PBMCs. Subset of the sample: CD45RA-negative fraction. This TCR was sampled from a man between 18 and 29 years old in good health. Some clones in this sample may be carry-over from other donors' samples. This CDR3 reads CASSLYMWTEAFF. As DNA, the CDR3 is TGTGCCAGCTCATTATACATGTGGACTGAAGCTTTCTTT.